This note documents a single T cell receptor beta chain sequence. Its matching antigen is unknown. PCR involved 60 Vbeta and 13 Jbeta primers. Assay used: immunoSEQ multiplex PCR; TCRdb lists only in-frame clones, some missing. The sample has 180,000 or so clones; 65% to 90% are singletons. The data are from a study of cytomegalovirus exposure and HLA in healthy donors. For the study at large: An earlier analysis identified 117 million unique TCR beta sequences in about 190 million T cells.

From germline, CDR1 is MNHEY and CDR2 SVGAGI. Deletions cut 4 bases from V and 5 bases from J, with 6 bases between. This CDR3 is built from 12 residues. Notes on the study in general: Confirmation was obtained in vitro that a few CMV-associated chains are specific for CMV antigens.

This rearrangement joins TRBV6-5 to TRBJ2-4; D is unresolved. This receptor was obtained from a woman aged 25-40 years in good health and CMV-seronegative. Specimen: PBMCs. The CDR3 sequence is CASSSAQNIQYF. The DNA for the CDR3 is TGTGCCAGCAGTTCCGCGCAAAACATTCAGTACTTC.